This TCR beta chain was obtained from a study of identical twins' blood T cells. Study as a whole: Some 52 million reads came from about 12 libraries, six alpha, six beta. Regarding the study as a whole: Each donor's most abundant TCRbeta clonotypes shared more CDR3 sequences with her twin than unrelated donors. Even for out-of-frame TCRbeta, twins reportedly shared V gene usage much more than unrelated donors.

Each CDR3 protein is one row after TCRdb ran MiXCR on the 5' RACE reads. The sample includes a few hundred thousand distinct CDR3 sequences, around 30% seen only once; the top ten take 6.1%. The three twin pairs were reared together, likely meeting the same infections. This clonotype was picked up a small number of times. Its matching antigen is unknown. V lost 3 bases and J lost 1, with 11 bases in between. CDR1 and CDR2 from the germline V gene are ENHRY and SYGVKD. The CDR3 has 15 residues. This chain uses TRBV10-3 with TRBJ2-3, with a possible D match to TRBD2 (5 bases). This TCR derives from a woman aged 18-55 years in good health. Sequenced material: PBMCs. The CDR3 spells CAISDGLIGTDTQYF. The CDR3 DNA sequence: TGTGCCATCAGTGATGGACTGATAGGCACAGATACGCAGTATTTT.